The TCR beta chain described here comes from a study of control samples from healthy donors and cancer patients (dated by TCRdb to 2020 to 2022). Details on this clone: No antigen is known for it. No base qualities exist here, and no much larger clone lies one base off it.

CDR1 and CDR2 are read off the germline V gene (reference sequence) as LNHDA and SQIVND. From its cysteine to its phenylalanine, the CDR3 spans 15 amino acids. Only the CDR3 portion is preserved as DNA: 45 bases, with reading frame beginning at the first base. At the junction V is shortened by 7 bases and J by 1 base, with 16 bases in between. The receptor library was made with the immunoSEQ multiplex PCR assay. Imported from immuneACCESS, the table was reduced by TCRdb to in-frame sequences with V and J called. These copies leave out some clones; in studies compared against another copy, an unresolved V gene accounts for under half, and the cause of the remainder is not known. Across this sample there are approximately 80,000 clones, with roughly 84% seen only once. The top ten constitute around 5.7% of the sample.

The chain is made from TRBV19 and TRBJ1-2, with the D gene too uncertain to name. What was sequenced was blood. This receptor was taken from a woman aged 45 to 65 in good health. The DNA sequence follows: TGTGCCAGTACCATCGGAAGGTCCTTTAACTATGGCTACACCTTC. It encodes CASTIGRSFNYGYTF.